These 19 T cell receptor beta chains were all obtained from the same sample, sequenced in a study of cytomegalovirus exposure and HLA in healthy donors. In the PCR, 60 Vbeta and 13 Jbeta primers were used. Clones were sequenced by immunoSEQ multiplex PCR, and TCRdb holds only the in-frame ones, with some missing. Among 120,000 to 150,000 clones listed, around three quarters were seen once. Sequenced input: PBMCs. The receptors originated from a woman between 40 and 55 years old in good health and CMV-seropositive.

The chain is built from TRBV7-2 and TRBJ2-3, with TRBD2 identical over 14 bases. This CDR3 is built from 16 residues. Germline V lookup: CDR1 SGHTA, CDR2 FQGNSA. After removal of 3 bases from V and 6 bases from J, the junction contained 5 bases not matched to a gene. The chain's CDR3 is CASSLGLAGVGDTQYF. CDR3 in DNA: TGTGCCAGCAGCTTGGGACTAGCGGGAGTCGGGGATACGCAGTATTTT.

A word on this clone: Sequence at one end of the junction differs from germline and may be a read error. The chain carries TRBV4-1 and TRBJ2-3; 13 positions match TRBD2. The V gene's germline CDR1 is MGHRA and CDR2 YSYEKL. This CDR3 has 16 amino acids. The CDR3 reads CASGHRLAGGLDTQYF. As DNA, the CDR3 is TGCGCCAGCGGCCACAGACTAGCGGGAGGATTAGATACGCAGTATTTT.

The chain is built from TRBV18 and TRBJ2-1, with D unclear. Trimming removed 5 bases from V and 12 bases from J, with 11 bases in between. Germline values: CDR1 KGHSH, CDR2 LQKENI. CDR3 length: 11 amino acids. CDR3 coding DNA: TGTGCCAGCTCATCGGAGACTCGGCAGTTCTTC. This translates into CASSSETRQFF.

This chain links TRBV27 with TRBJ1-1; 9 bases map to TRBD1. The CDR3 spans 17 residues. The V segment lost 0 bases and the J segment 4 bases; nucleotides outside the gene matches: 9. The germline V gene has CDR1 MNHEY and CDR2 SMNVEV (reference sequence). The CDR3: CASSLSAPVTGGTEAFF. In DNA, the CDR3 is TGTGCCAGCAGTTTATCAGCCCCGGTGACAGGGGGCACTGAAGCTTTCTTT.

This rearrangement joins TRBV29-1 to TRBJ2-1, with D tentatively TRBD1 (5 bases). Per the germline V gene, CDR1 is SQVTM and CDR2 is ANQGSEA. CDR3 length: 15 residues. Trimming cost V 6 bases and J 0 bases, with 15 bases left between them. CDR3: CSVELADISYNEQFF. The CDR3 DNA is TGCAGCGTGGAGTTGGCGGACATCTCCTACAATGAGCAGTTCTTC.

J is TRBJ2-5 and V is TRBV5-1; 14 bases map to TRBD2. CDR3 length equals 16 residues. Looked up from germline, CDR1 is SGHRS and CDR2 is YFSETQ. V shed 3 bases and J 2 bases; nucleotides not matched to a gene: 3. CDR3 sequence (DNA): TGCGCCAGCAGCTCTGGACTAGCGGGGGGACAAGAGACCCAGTACTTC. The encoded protein is CASSSGLAGGQETQYF.

The rearrangement uses TRBV5-4 and TRBJ2-7; the D gene is possibly TRBD2 (5 bases). CDR1 and CDR2 (germline): SGHNT, YYREEE (reference sequence). Deletions cut 2 bases from V and 6 bases from J, with 6 bases between. The CDR3 covers 11 residues. CDR3 protein: CASSFSGEQYF. The CDR3 bases are TGTGCCAGCAGCTTCAGCGGCGAGCAGTACTTC.

This clone was seen a few times. The gene calls are TRBV10-1 and TRBJ1-5; D not certain. Trimming pared 2 bases from V and 1 base from J, leaving 3 bases between. Germline CDR1 WNHNN, CDR2 SYGVQD (reference sequence). There are 13 residues in the CDR3. CDR3 residues: CASSEGSNQPQHF. DNA of the CDR3: TGCGCCAGCAGTGAGGGCAGCAATCAGCCCCAGCATTTT.

Worth noting for this clone: This sample also contains other DNA sequences that code for the same CDR3. This sequence joins TRBV7-9 and TRBJ1-1, with 7 positions matching TRBD1. Germline V gene sequence: CDR1 SEHNR, CDR2 FQNEAQ (reference sequence). The CDR3 extends over 13 amino acids. V lost 5 bases and J lost 1; bases outside the gene matches: 1. CDR3 amino acids: CASSRQGNTEAFF. The CDR3 region has the DNA TGTGCCAGCAGCCGACAGGGGAACACTGAAGCTTTCTTT.

This clone was found once. The rearrangement links TRBV4-1 to TRBJ2-7; 7 bases fit TRBD2. The V segment lost 1 base and the J segment 0 bases; nucleotides outside the gene matches: 24. The germline V gene has CDR1 MGHRA and CDR2 YSYEKL. This CDR3 has 22 amino acids. The CDR3 DNA is TGCGCCAGCAGCCAAGCGGCCGGGCTTGGTGGGCTAGCGGCCCCCAGCTCCTACGAGCAGTACTTC. Translation: CASSQAAGLGGLAAPSSYEQYF.

This clone was seen just once. The chain joins TRBV20-1 to TRBJ2-5; D is possibly TRBD2 (5 bases). The CDR3 consists of 11 residues. Germline V gene sequence: CDR1 DFQATT, CDR2 SNEGSKA (reference sequence). V gave up 5 bases and J gave up 4 bases, with 8 bases separating them. The CDR3: CSALDSETQYF. The CDR3 coding sequence is TGCAGTGCTTTGGACTCAGAGACCCAGTACTTC.

The V call is TRBV27, the J call TRBJ1-2, with D uncertain. CDR3 length equals 11 residues. With 11 bases removed from V and 3 bases from J, the gap between germline ends came to 10 bases. Germline V lookup: CDR1 MNHEY, CDR2 SMNVEV (reference sequence). The CDR3 is CAARSYYGYTF. The CDR3 DNA reads TGTGCCGCGCGTTCTTACTATGGCTACACCTTC.

V usage is TRBV6-4 and J usage is TRBJ2-3; 7 bases map to TRBD2. Looked up from germline, CDR1 is MRHNA and CDR2 is SNTAGT. This CDR3 spans 16 amino acids. V lost 4 bases, J lost 4 bases, and 11 bases stayed unmatched. CDR3 coding DNA: TGTGCCAGCAGTGCCGCGGCCCTTGGGGGGGCAGATACGCAGTATTTT. It specifies CASSAAALGGADTQYF.

V and J are TRBV15 and TRBJ2-7; 7 bases line up with TRBD1. The CDR3 covers 14 residues. Germline CDR1 is LNHNV and CDR2 is YYDKDF (reference sequence). V lost 5 bases to trimming and J lost 2 bases; unmatched junction nucleotides: 6. CDR3 coding DNA: TGTGCCACCAGCTACCGGGACAGCCCCTACGAGCAGTACTTC. Translation: CATSYRDSPYEQYF.

This clone was seen once. The genes are TRBV28 and TRBJ2-1; D is undetermined. The CDR3 is made up of 15 amino acids. Germline V gene lookup returns CDR1 MDHEN and CDR2 SYDVKM. The V and J ends lost 5 bases and 5 bases respectively, with 16 bases between them. CDR3: CASSPLELDHNEQFF. The CDR3 nucleotides read TGTGCCAGCAGTCCTCTCGAGCTAGATCACAATGAGCAGTTCTTC.

J is TRBJ1-2 and V is TRBV4-2, with 10 bases aligning to TRBD1. Germline CDR1 and CDR2: LGHNA and YNFKEQ. CDR3 size: 16 residues. The V segment lost 0 bases and the J segment 2 bases; nucleotides outside the gene matches: 3. The CDR3 DNA reads as TGTGCCAGCAGCCAAGACCTGACAGGGGGCAACTATGGCTACACCTTC. It translates to CASSQDLTGGNYGYTF.

CDR3 bases: TGTGCCAGTAAAGAGTTCACACGGGGGGCCTACAATGAGCAGTTCTTC. This encodes CASKEFTRGAYNEQFF. The chain links TRBV19 to TRBJ2-1; TRBD2 aligns across 7 bases. CDR3 length: 16 residues. The J segment lost 2 bases and the V segment lost 7 bases, leaving 11 bases of the junction unmatched. The V gene's germline CDR1 is LNHDA and CDR2 SQIVND (reference sequence). Complete variable domain (other parts from reference TRBV19 and TRBJ2-1): DGGITQSPKYLFRKEGQNVTLSCEQNLNHDAMYWYRQDPGQGLRLIYYSQIVNDFQKGDIAEGYSVSREKKESFPLTVTSAQKNPTAFYLCASKEFTRGAYNEQFFGPGTRLTVL.

The chain couples TRBV23-1 to TRBJ1-1; D unresolved. TRBV23-1 is filed as an ORF, its function uncertain. Trimming stripped 4 bases from V and 2 bases from J, with 17 bases between. CDR3 length: 16 residues. The CDR3 nucleotides are TGCGCCAGCAGTCGATCCGTTGCAGAAGAAAACACTGAAGCTTTCTTT. It is translated as CASSRSVAEENTEAFF.

The gene calls are TRBV28 and TRBJ2-7; a weak D match, TRBD1 (6 bases). CDR1 and CDR2 (germline): MDHEN, SYDVKM. V was pared by 5 bases and J by 2 bases, with 13 bases between. The CDR3 runs to 14 residues. This chain's CDR3 is CASSPPGATYEQYF. The CDR3, as DNA: TGTGCCAGCAGTCCCCCAGGGGCTACCTACGAGCAGTACTTC.